One and the same sample provided the 4 T cell receptor beta chains below, sequenced in a study of early T cells in non-severe SARS-CoV-2 infection. TCRdb re-called the 5' RACE reads through MiXCR, storing one row per CDR3 protein. The sample lists some 28,000 distinct CDR3 sequences; 5.6% were seen once. Sequenced sample: whole blood. The receptor source for this set is an adult who was a healthcare worker with PCR-confirmed SARS-CoV-2 infection or an uninfected control (not recorded which).

The chain couples TRBV18 to TRBJ2-4, with D uncertain. The germline V gene encodes CDR1 KGHSH and CDR2 LQKENI. The CDR3 runs to 15 residues. V lost 0 bases and J 3 bases, leaving 9 bases between the germline ends. The CDR3 spells CASSPPLGNKNIQYF. In nucleotides, the CDR3 is TGTGCCAGCTCACCACCCTTGGGGAACAAAAACATTCAGTACTTC.

This clonotype was detected ten times or more. The chain uses TRBV24-1 and TRBJ2-5; 7 bases align to TRBD1. Germline V gene sequence: CDR1 KGHDR, CDR2 SFDVKD. V gave up 2 bases and J gave up 2 bases; unmatched junction bases: 1. This CDR3 has 14 residues. CDR3 DNA sequence: TGTGCCACCAGTGATTGGGACAGTCAAGAGACCCAGTACTTC. Translated, it gives CATSDWDSQETQYF.

This clonotype was seen at least ten times. The chain employs TRBV10-3 and TRBJ1-5; D may be TRBD1 (6 bases). The CDR3 is 15 amino acids. Trimming stripped 0 bases from V and 7 bases from J, with 13 bases between. Germline CDR1 and CDR2: ENHRY and SYGVKD. DNA of the CDR3: TGTGCCATCAGTGAGTCGGCTGGGGGGCTCCAGCCCCAGCATTTT. Translated: CAISESAGGLQPQHF.

This clonotype was seen many times. V and J are TRBV20-1 and TRBJ2-1, with 9 bases fitting TRBD1. CDR3 length: 14 amino acids. V was pared by 4 bases and J by 4 bases, with 5 bases of the junction left unmatched. CDR1 DFQATT and CDR2 SNEGSKA come from the germline V gene (reference sequence). CDR3 DNA sequence: TGCAGTGCTACACAGGGGGCGGGTTACAATGAGCAGTTCTTC. Translated: CSATQGAGYNEQFF.